These 19 T cell receptor beta chains share one sample of origin, sequenced in a study of cytomegalovirus exposure and HLA in healthy donors. PCR employed 60 Vbeta and 13 Jbeta primers. Generated by immunoSEQ multiplex PCR, the TCRdb table keeps only in-frame clones and is missing some. The sample carries 55,000 to 65,000 clones, approximately 80% recorded once. The source material was PBMCs. The receptor source for this set is a male donor in good health and CMV-seronegative.

V gene TRBV5-5 combines with J gene TRBJ1-5; D remains ambiguous. CDR1 and CDR2 (germline): SGHKS, YYEKEE (reference sequence). The V end lost 0 bases, the J end lost 6 bases, and 13 bases lay between the germline ends. This CDR3 contains 15 residues. In DNA, the CDR3 is TGTGCCAGCAGCTTGGGCAGGATTGTTGGTCAGCCCCAGCATTTT. It translates to CASSLGRIVGQPQHF.

The rearrangement links TRBV30 to TRBJ1-1, with 7 positions matching TRBD1. The CDR3 runs to 16 residues. Trimming removed 0 bases from V and 0 bases from J; junction bases left unmatched: 7. The V gene's germline CDR1 is GTSNPN and CDR2 SVGIG (reference sequence). CDR3 nucleotides: TGTGCCTGGAGTGTGGGGACAGCGTCTATGAACACTGAAGCTTTCTTT. Its protein product is CAWSVGTASMNTEAFF.

CDR3 coding DNA: TGTGCCAGCAGCTTAGTAGGTAGCGGGGGACACACCGGGGAGCTGTTTTTT. Translated, it gives CASSLVGSGGHTGELFF. The chain uses TRBV7-8 and TRBJ2-2, with TRBD2 matching over 9 bases. CDR3 size: 17 residues. V lost 1 base to trimming and J lost 3 bases; unmatched junction nucleotides: 6. Germline values: CDR1 SGHVS, CDR2 FQNEAQ. The whole variable domain, remainder taken from reference TRBV7-8 and TRBJ2-2, is GAGVSQSPRYKVAKRGQDVALRCDPISGHVSLFWYQQALGQGPEFLTYFQNEAQLDKSGLPSDRFFAERPEGSVSTLKIQRTQQEDSAVYLCASSLVGSGGHTGELFFGEGSRLTVL.

The rearrangement uses TRBV7-8 and TRBJ2-3; 7 nucleotides agree with TRBD2. The CDR3 sequence is 15 residues long. Trimming took 6 bases from V and 0 from J; bases not matched to a gene: 6. Germline V lookup: CDR1 SGHVS, CDR2 FQNEAQ. DNA for the CDR3: TGTGCCAGCAGATGGAGCGGGGAGAGCACAGATACGCAGTATTTT. This sequence encodes CASRWSGESTDTQYF.

This chain joins TRBV7-2 and TRBJ2-1; 14 positions match TRBD2. This CDR3 is 19 amino acids long. Trimming cost V 1 base and J 8 bases; bases outside gene matches: 13. In germline, CDR1 is SGHTA, CDR2 FQGNSA. CDR3 DNA sequence: TGTGCCAGCAGCTTAGGGACTAGCGGGGGGTTCCCCCTCTTAGATGAGCAGTTCTTC. Translating it yields CASSLGTSGGFPLLDEQFF.

The J gene is TRBJ1-2, the V gene TRBV19; TRBD1 is a possible D gene (5 bases). The CDR3 totals 13 residues. V was clipped by 7 bases and J by 3 bases, with 12 bases between them. CDR1 and CDR2 from the germline V gene are LNHDA and SQIVND (reference sequence). CDR3 sequence: CASTHARDYGYTF. DNA of the CDR3: TGTGCCAGTACCCATGCCAGGGACTATGGCTACACCTTC.

This chain joins TRBV4-2 and TRBJ2-2; 7 nucleotides align to TRBD2. Looked up from germline, CDR1 is LGHNA and CDR2 is YNFKEQ. This CDR3 spans 15 amino acids. J lost 6 bases, V lost 3 bases, and 7 bases had no gene match. The CDR3 region has the DNA TGTGCCAGCAGCCAGGCCTGGGGGGGGTCCGGGGAGCTGTTTTTT. Its protein product is CASSQAWGGSGELFF.

CDR3 loop: CASSTSGPYTEAFF. As DNA, the CDR3 is TGTGCCAGCAGCACCTCGGGTCCTTACACTGAAGCTTTCTTT. The rearrangement uses TRBV6-1 and TRBJ1-1; D remains ambiguous. This CDR3 contains 14 residues. The germline V gene encodes CDR1 MNHNS and CDR2 SASEGT. V was trimmed by 6 bases and J by 3 bases, leaving 14 bases between them.

This chain uses TRBV7-2 with TRBJ2-5, with 8 bases fitting TRBD1. The J call could be wrong; TRBJ2-7 is a better fit for the DNA end. Per the germline V gene, CDR1 is SGHTA and CDR2 is FQGNSA. The CDR3 sequence is 15 residues long. The chain's CDR3 is CASSYTQGEMDEQYF. Here the CDR3 DNA reads TGTGCCAGCAGCTACACACAGGGGGAAATGGACGAGCAGTACTTC.

CDR3 nucleotides: TGTGCCAGTAGAGAAGAAAGGGGGATTCGAGGCTACACCTTC. Its translation: CASREERGIRGYTF. The gene calls are TRBV19 and TRBJ1-2; D possibly corresponds to TRBD1 (6 bases). There are 14 residues in the CDR3. CDR1 and CDR2 from the germline V gene are LNHDA and SQIVND (reference sequence). The V and J ends lost 6 bases and 8 bases respectively, with 19 bases between them. Combining the CDR3 with reference TRBV19 and TRBJ1-2 gives the whole variable domain DGGITQSPKYLFRKEGQNVTLSCEQNLNHDAMYWYRQDPGQGLRLIYYSQIVNDFQKGDIAEGYSVSREKKESFPLTVTSAQKNPTAFYLCASREERGIRGYTFGSGTRLTVV.

The chain is built from TRBV15 and TRBJ2-5; maybe TRBD1 (6 bases). Germline V lookup: CDR1 LNHNV, CDR2 YYDKDF (reference sequence). CDR3 size: 14 residues. V lost 0 bases, J lost 5 bases, and 10 bases lay in between. CDR3 coding DNA: TGTGCCACCAGCAGAGATCCAGGGGTGGAGACCCAGTACTTC. Translation: CATSRDPGVETQYF.

The chain carries TRBV19 and TRBJ1-1; D is ambiguous. Trimming removed 5 bases from V and 5 bases from J, with 9 bases in between. Germline V gives CDR1 LNHDA, CDR2 SQIVND (reference sequence). The CDR3 extends over 12 amino acids. The CDR3 DNA is TGTGCCAGTAGTGCAGGCGAGACTGAAGCTTTCTTT. Protein sequence: CASSAGETEAFF.

The gene calls are TRBV11-2 and TRBJ2-5, with TRBD2 matching over 8 bases. V dropped 5 bases and J dropped 4; count of bases not matched to a gene: 6. CDR1 is SGHAT and CDR2 is FQNNGV in the germline V gene. CDR3 length: 14 residues. DNA for the CDR3: TGTGCCAGCAGCCCCCGGACTAGCCTAGAGACCCAGTACTTC. Protein: CASSPRTSLETQYF.

V and J are TRBV5-1 and TRBJ2-1, with TRBD2 matching over 11 bases. Germline V lookup: CDR1 SGHRS, CDR2 YFSETQ. V was pared by 0 bases and J by 7 bases, with 6 bases of the junction left unmatched. The length of the CDR3 is 16 residues. The CDR3 here is CASSLVFASGGNEQFF. CDR3 coding DNA: TGCGCCAGCAGCTTGGTTTTCGCTAGCGGGGGGAATGAGCAGTTCTTC.

The chain joins TRBV9 to TRBJ1-2, with 10 bases that match TRBD1. CDR3 length equals 16 residues. V was pared by 4 bases and J by 6 bases, with 12 bases of the junction left unmatched. CDR1 SGDLS and CDR2 YYNGEE come from the germline V gene. CDR3 bases: TGTGCCAGCAGCCCAGGGCCGGGGACAGGGGACAATGGCTACACCTTC. The encoded protein is CASSPGPGTGDNGYTF.

J is TRBJ2-7 and V is TRBV5-4; 8 bases align to TRBD1. The junction had 3 bases not matched to a gene; V was cut back by 1 base and J by 3 bases. From germline, CDR1 is SGHNT and CDR2 YYREEE (reference sequence). The CDR3 length is 14 residues. The chain's CDR3 is CASSLQGAGYEQYF. CDR3 nucleotide sequence: TGTGCCAGCAGCTTGCAGGGGGCGGGCTACGAGCAGTACTTC.

V gene TRBV6-5 combines with J gene TRBJ1-1; unclear D gene. Trimming shortened V by 2 bases and J by 3 bases, and 4 bases separated the two germline ends. In germline, CDR1 is MNHEY, CDR2 SVGAGI. The CDR3 has 12 amino acids. The CDR3 region has the DNA TGTGCCAGCAGTTACCGGGACACTGAAGCTTTCTTT. Translated, it gives CASSYRDTEAFF.

The chain uses TRBV6-5 and TRBJ1-6; TRBD1 matches at 7 bases. Trimming removed 6 bases from V and 3 bases from J; junction bases left unmatched: 5. Germline V gene lookup returns CDR1 MNHEY and CDR2 SVGAGI. CDR3 length: 15 residues. The CDR3 sequence: CASSPDRVYNSPLHF. DNA for the CDR3: TGTGCCAGCAGCCCCGACAGGGTCTATAATTCACCCCTCCACTTT.

V usage is TRBV7-3 and J usage is TRBJ2-7; 14 bases line up with TRBD2. Germline assignment: CDR1 SGHTA and CDR2 FQGTGA. The ends lost 5 bases at V and 7 bases at J; junction bases unmatched: 10. This CDR3 is 16 amino acids long. CDR3 loop: CASSPSPGLAGEEQYF. The CDR3 DNA follows: TGTGCCAGCAGCCCCTCTCCGGGACTAGCGGGGGAAGAGCAGTACTTC.